The 30 T cell receptor beta chains reported below all come from one sample, sequenced in a study of cytomegalovirus exposure and HLA in healthy donors. The PCR contained 60 Vbeta and 13 Jbeta primers. Produced via immunoSEQ multiplex PCR; TCRdb's table is partial and in-frame only. This repertoire shows fewer than 200,000 clones, roughly 80% found once; its top ten account for about 1.5%. The sample was PBMCs. Source of these receptors: a woman between 18 and 29 years old in good health and CMV-seronegative.

The V gene is TRBV9, the J gene TRBJ1-1; 9 bases map to TRBD1. Per the germline V gene, CDR1 is SGDLS and CDR2 is YYNGEE. V trimming: 4 bases; J trimming: 7 bases; junction bases outside the gene matches: 8. The CDR3 is 14 amino acids. The CDR3 nucleotides read TGTGCCAGCAGCCCCCGGGACAGGGTCAATGAAGCTTTCTTT. It is translated as CASSPRDRVNEAFF.

The V call is TRBV2, the J call TRBJ1-1, with 7 nucleotides matching TRBD1. Germline assignment: CDR1 SNHLY and CDR2 FYNNEI. J gave up 1 base and V 6 bases, and 8 bases lay outside the gene matches. CDR3 length: 15 amino acids. The CDR3 DNA sequence: TGTGCCAGCAGCGGGAAACAGGGGCGGAACACTGAAGCTTTCTTT. Translated, it gives CASSGKQGRNTEAFF.

This clone was seen only a few times. The chain has TRBV6-5 and TRBJ2-7, with 8 positions matching TRBD1. V was clipped by 0 bases and J by 3 bases; unmatched bases: 4. The CDR3 sequence is 15 residues long. Germline V gene lookup returns CDR1 MNHEY and CDR2 SVGAGI. CDR3: CASSYSGQGIYEQYF. The CDR3 nucleotides are TGTGCCAGCAGTTACTCCGGACAGGGAATCTACGAGCAGTACTTC.

This clone was detected once. The gene calls are TRBV7-2 and TRBJ1-2; D gene ambiguous. Germline loops: CDR1 SGHTA, CDR2 FQGNSA. This CDR3 comprises 13 residues. The V gene lost 6 bases and the J gene lost 4 bases, with 12 bases spanning the gap. CDR3 in amino acids: CASSDAGSYGYTF. The DNA of the CDR3 is TGTGCCAGCAGTGACGCGGGGTCCTATGGCTACACCTTC. The entire variable domain, with the rest obtained from reference TRBV7-2 and TRBJ1-2, is as follows: GAGVSQSPSNKVTEKGKDVELRCDPISGHTALYWYRQSLGQGLEFLIYFQGNSAPDKSGLPSDRFSAERTGGSVSTLTIQRTQQEDSAVYLCASSDAGSYGYTFGSGTRLTVV.

The rearrangement links TRBV28 to TRBJ2-7; TRBD2 agrees at 11 bases. The junction had 5 bases not matched to a gene; V was cut back by 6 bases and J by 4 bases. The CDR3 totals 14 residues. Looked up from germline, CDR1 is MDHEN and CDR2 is SYDVKM. The DNA for the CDR3 is TGTGCCAGCAGGGGGACTAGCGGTGGGTACGAGCAGTACTTC. Encoded protein: CASRGTSGGYEQYF.

This clone was recorded only once. The rearrangement joins TRBV19 to TRBJ1-1, with 7 positions matching TRBD1. Trimming removed 5 bases from V and 1 base from J; junction bases left unmatched: 4. There are 14 residues in the CDR3. Looked up from germline, CDR1 is LNHDA and CDR2 is SQIVND (reference sequence). Written as DNA, the CDR3 is TGTGCCAGTAGTGTCAGGACAGGGAACACTGAAGCTTTCTTT. Translation gives CASSVRTGNTEAFF. Using reference TRBV19 and TRBJ1-1 for the parts outside the CDR3, the full variable domain is DGGITQSPKYLFRKEGQNVTLSCEQNLNHDAMYWYRQDPGQGLRLIYYSQIVNDFQKGDIAEGYSVSREKKESFPLTVTSAQKNPTAFYLCASSVRTGNTEAFFGQGTRLTVV.

The genes are TRBV18 and TRBJ2-3; maybe TRBD2 (5 bases). Per germline, CDR1 KGHSH and CDR2 LQKENI. CDR3 length: 16 amino acids. Between the trimmed V and J ends, which lost 3 bases and 0 bases, there was a span of 13 bases. The CDR3 bases are TGTGCCAGCTCACCGCGGACTGACACCAGCACAGATACGCAGTATTTT. Translating gives CASSPRTDTSTDTQYF.

The table lists this clone with a count of one. The gene calls are TRBV29-1 and TRBJ2-1; 7 nucleotides line up with TRBD2. Germline CDR1 reads SQVTM; CDR2 reads ANQGSEA. The trim removed 4 bases at V and 3 bases at J, leaving 12 bases unmatched. This CDR3 spans 16 amino acids. The CDR3, as DNA: TGCAGCGTTGTCCAGGCGGCGGGAGTAGGCTACAATGAGCAGTTCTTC. It translates to CSVVQAAGVGYNEQFF.

This rearrangement joins TRBV12-5 to TRBJ2-7, with TRBD1 identical over 9 bases. V was clipped by 9 bases and J by 1 base; unmatched bases: 10. The CDR3 extends over 15 amino acids. Germline CDR1 reads LGHNT; CDR2 reads FRNRAP. The CDR3 sequence: CASQGTGGASYEQYV. In DNA, the CDR3 is TGTGCTAGCCAGGGAACAGGGGGCGCGTCCTACGAGCAGTACGTC.

This clone was recorded once. V and J are TRBV15 and TRBJ2-7, with 7 bases matching TRBD1. J gave up 2 bases and V 6 bases, and 7 bases lay outside the gene matches. Germline loops: CDR1 LNHNV, CDR2 YYDKDF (reference sequence). This CDR3 is 14 amino acids long. CDR3 amino acids: CATSSDRATYEQYF. The CDR3 nucleotides are TGTGCCACCAGTTCAGACAGGGCTACCTACGAGCAGTACTTC.

This chain connects TRBV4-1 to TRBJ2-5; the match to TRBD2 covers 9 bases. The J segment lost 5 bases and the V segment lost 0 bases, leaving 13 bases of the junction unmatched. This CDR3 comprises 18 residues. The germline V gene encodes CDR1 MGHRA and CDR2 YSYEKL. Here the CDR3 DNA reads TGCGCCAGCAGCCAAGAACTTAGGGTAGCGGGAGAGGGCGAGACCCAGTACTTC. This sequence encodes CASSQELRVAGEGETQYF.

The CDR3 DNA follows: TGTGCCAGTAAGGCCAGACTAGCGGGGCGCTACGAGCAGTACTTC. Translated, it gives CASKARLAGRYEQYF. This sequence joins TRBV19 and TRBJ2-7, with TRBD2 matching over 11 bases. With 7 bases clipped from V and 3 bases from J, the junction kept 8 bases outside the gene matches. The CDR3 extends over 15 amino acids. CDR1 and CDR2 from the germline V gene are LNHDA and SQIVND (reference sequence).

The chain has TRBV7-6 and TRBJ2-1; TRBD1 might be the D (6 bases). Trimming removed 2 bases from V and 2 bases from J, with 13 bases in between. The CDR3 has 16 amino acids. Germline V gene sequence: CDR1 SGHVS, CDR2 FNYEAQ. Here the CDR3 reads CASSLSGTGPYNEQFF. Written as DNA, the CDR3 is TGTGCCAGCAGCTTATCGGGTACAGGGCCCTACAATGAGCAGTTCTTC.

The CDR3 bases are TGTGCCAGCAGCTTAAGCGGACAGGGGGAAGAGACCCAGTACTTC. The encoded protein is CASSLSGQGEETQYF. The chain joins TRBV11-2 to TRBJ2-5; 10 nucleotides match TRBD1. Germline CDR1 is SGHAT and CDR2 is FQNNGV. V lost 2 bases to trimming and J lost 3 bases; unmatched junction nucleotides: 3. This CDR3 comprises 15 residues.

CDR3 coding DNA: TGTGCCAGCAGCTTTACTCACCTAGCTTCCTACAATGAGCAGTTCTTC. Protein product: CASSFTHLASYNEQFF. This rearrangement joins TRBV7-2 to TRBJ2-1; D may be TRBD2 (5 bases). The CDR3 extends over 16 amino acids. The ends were cut back, 3 bases at V and 1 base at J, with 13 bases in the middle. The germline V gene encodes CDR1 SGHTA and CDR2 FQGNSA.

The chain is built from TRBV10-2 and TRBJ2-7; D is undetermined. Germline CDR1 is WSHSY and CDR2 is SAAADI. Trimming removed 5 bases from V and 0 bases from J, with 8 bases in between. This CDR3 comprises 13 residues. The CDR3 sequence: CASSTVSSYEQYF. CDR3 in DNA: TGCGCCAGCAGTACCGTGAGCTCCTACGAGCAGTACTTC.

This sequence joins TRBV11-2 and TRBJ2-1; 9 positions agree with TRBD2. In germline, CDR1 is SGHAT, CDR2 FQNNGV. With V trimmed by 2 bases and J by 4 bases, 15 bases remained unmatched. The CDR3 extends over 19 amino acids. CDR3 coding DNA: TGTGCCAGCAGCTTATGGGGACTAGCCCAACTTTCGACTTACAATGAGCAGTTCTTC. Amino acid sequence: CASSLWGLAQLSTYNEQFF. Together with reference TRBV11-2 and TRBJ2-1, the CDR3 gives the full variable domain: EAGVAQSPRYKIIEKRQSVAFWCNPISGHATLYWYQQILGQGPKLLIQFQNNGVVDDSQLPKDRFSAERLKGVDSTLKIQPAKLEDSAVYLCASSLWGLAQLSTYNEQFFGPGTRLTVL.

This clone was seen a few times. This CDR3 is CASSQGELRGTTTYEQYF. The CDR3 coding sequence is TGCGCCAGCAGCCAAGGAGAACTTCGGGGGACTACCACCTACGAGCAGTACTTC. This chain uses TRBV4-1 with TRBJ2-7, with 7 nucleotides matching TRBD2. J gave up 2 bases and V 1 base, and 14 bases lay outside the gene matches. The germline CDR1 and CDR2 sequences are MGHRA and YSYEKL. The CDR3 totals 18 residues.

V usage is TRBV7-6 and J usage is TRBJ2-1; TRBD2 matches 12 bases. The trim removed 3 bases at V and 5 bases at J, leaving 5 bases unmatched. This CDR3 has 16 residues. Per germline, CDR1 SGHVS and CDR2 FNYEAQ. The CDR3 DNA follows: TGTGCCAGCAGCTTGACCTGGACTAGCGGGGACAATGAGCAGTTCTTC. Translated, it gives CASSLTWTSGDNEQFF.

The rearrangement uses TRBV5-6 and TRBJ2-1; D is perhaps TRBD2 (5 bases). Germline V gene data show CDR1 as SGHDT and CDR2 as YYEEEE. Trimming stripped 1 base from V and 9 bases from J, with 17 bases between. The CDR3 is 15 residues long. The CDR3 nucleotides are TGTGCCAGCAGCTTGAGGAGCGTAGCGCGGTCTGAGCAGTTCTTC. Translated: CASSLRSVARSEQFF.

The chain links TRBV5-6 to TRBJ1-2; D is perhaps TRBD1 (5 bases). There are 15 residues in the CDR3. The V and J ends lost 0 bases and 5 bases respectively, with 14 bases between them. Germline assignment: CDR1 SGHDT and CDR2 YYEEEE. The CDR3: CASSLVSGRAYGYTF. The CDR3 DNA is TGTGCCAGCAGCTTGGTTTCAGGGAGGGCGTATGGCTACACCTTC.

This rearrangement joins TRBV11-2 to TRBJ2-1, with 9 bases lining up with TRBD2. The junction had 10 bases not matched to a gene; V was cut back by 7 bases and J by 3 bases. The CDR3 has 16 residues. Per the germline V gene, CDR1 is SGHAT and CDR2 is FQNNGV. CDR3 amino acids: CASTRASGAGYNEQFF. CDR3 bases: TGTGCCAGCACCCGAGCTAGCGGGGCCGGCTACAATGAGCAGTTCTTC.

This clone has just one count. The chain combines TRBV7-9 with TRBJ2-2, with a tentative D call TRBD2 (5 bases). Germline values: CDR1 SEHNR, CDR2 FQNEAQ (reference sequence). The V gene lost 8 bases and the J gene lost 2 bases, with 18 bases spanning the gap. The CDR3 length is 16 residues. CDR3: CASEDSTEINTGELFF. In DNA form, the CDR3 reads TGTGCCAGCGAGGACTCAACCGAGATAAACACCGGGGAGCTGTTTTTT.

This clone was seen ten or more times. The rearrangement uses TRBV6-5 and TRBJ1-3, with D perhaps TRBD1 (5 bases). This CDR3 is 14 amino acids long. Between the trimmed V and J ends, which lost 6 bases and 3 bases, there was a span of 12 bases. Germline CDR1 reads MNHEY; CDR2 reads SVGAGI. CDR3 DNA sequence: TGTGCCAGCAGACCCGACAGTATTGGAAACACCATATATTTT. Translating gives CASRPDSIGNTIYF.

The chain combines TRBV27 with TRBJ2-5, with D possibly TRBD2 on 5 matching bases. V was shortened by 6 bases and J by 5 bases, with 13 bases between the two germline ends. This CDR3 has 13 residues. CDR1 MNHEY and CDR2 SMNVEV come from the germline V gene (reference sequence). The CDR3 coding sequence is TGTGCCAGCAGCCGAACGGGATCGGAGACCCAGTACTTC. This gives the protein CASSRTGSETQYF.

This chain links TRBV2 with TRBJ1-5; no clear D. Trimming cost V 5 bases and J 3 bases, with 20 bases left between them. Germline CDR1 reads SNHLY; CDR2 reads FYNNEI. This CDR3 is 17 amino acids long. The CDR3 reads CASSSVLGRRLNQPQHF. The CDR3 region has the DNA TGTGCCAGCAGTTCCGTTTTAGGGAGAAGGCTCAATCAGCCCCAGCATTTT.

V usage is TRBV18 and J usage is TRBJ1-4, with D unresolved. Germline values: CDR1 KGHSH, CDR2 LQKENI. The V gene lost 2 bases and the J gene lost 7 bases, with 8 bases spanning the gap. The CDR3 extends over 13 amino acids. In DNA form, the CDR3 reads TGTGCCAGCTCACCATCCTTGTTTGAAAAACTGTTTTTT. It yields the protein CASSPSLFEKLFF.

The V call is TRBV30, the J call TRBJ1-2; D is unclear. CDR1 is GTSNPN and CDR2 is SVGIG in the germline V gene (reference sequence). V was cut by 5 bases and J by 2 bases, with 9 bases left in between. CDR3 length: 12 amino acids. CDR3 nucleotides: TGTGCCTGGGATAGATCGAACTATGGCTACACCTTC. This encodes CAWDRSNYGYTF.

The chain has TRBV7-9 and TRBJ2-7; D possibly corresponds to TRBD2 (5 bases). V was clipped by 7 bases and J by 7 bases, with 17 bases between them. The CDR3 covers 13 residues. Looked up from germline, CDR1 is SEHNR and CDR2 is FQNEAQ (reference sequence). CDR3 amino acids: CASTPPGTREQYF. CDR3 nucleotide sequence: TGTGCCAGCACCCCTCCGGGAACGAGGGAGCAGTACTTC. Full variable domain (missing parts from reference TRBV7-9 and TRBJ2-7): DTGVSQNPRHKITKRGQNVTFRCDPISEHNRLYWYRQTLGQGPEFLTYFQNEAQLEKSRLLSDRFSAERPKGSFSTLEIQRTEQGDSAMYLCASTPPGTREQYFGPGTRLTVT.

The V and J genes are TRBV5-4 and TRBJ2-3; 11 bases are shared with TRBD2. Looked up from germline, CDR1 is SGHNT and CDR2 is YYREEE (reference sequence). With 4 bases clipped from V and 9 bases from J, the junction kept 10 bases outside the gene matches. The CDR3 loop spans 15 amino acids. The CDR3 DNA reads TGTGCCAGCAGCCCGACCACTAGCGGGAGTTCGACGCAGTATTTT. It codes for CASSPTTSGSSTQYF.